The rows below give T cell receptor beta chains drawn from one sample of a study of blood T cell repertoires in COVID-19. The assay was immunoSEQ multiplex PCR, and TCRdb's table has in-frame clones only and misses some. The sample contains about 220,000 clones, about 85% of which appear only once. Sequencing was carried out using peripheral blood. These receptors all come from a woman in her sixties or seventies who had recovered from COVID-19. Both conserved end residues are part of each CDR3. D genes are given only for firm matches. Size tells how often a clone was seen (once, few, many) or the class of an expanded clone, and some rows leave it out.

TRBJ1-1 - TRBV10-3 - CAISEPRLYQAFF TGTGCCATCAGTGAGCCGAGACTGTACCAAGCTTTCTTT
TRBJ2-4 - TRBV7-2 - CASSLDITGGRNIQYF TGTGCCAGCAGCTTAGATATAACGGGGGGCAGAAACATTCAGTACTTC
TRBJ1-3 - TRBV5-4 TRBD1 CASSPGQGENTIYF TGTGCCAGCAGCCCTGGACAGGGTGAAAACACCATATATTTT
TRBJ1-1 once TRBV5-6 TRBD1 CASSFRDRGTEAFF TGTGCCAGCAGCTTCCGGGACAGGGGAACTGAAGCTTTCTTT
TRBJ2-5 - TRBV2 TRBD2 CASSEVAGAARETQYF TGTGCCAGCAGTGAAGTAGCGGGGGCCGCCCGGGAGACCCAGTACTTC
TRBJ1-2 - TRBV2 TRBD1 CASSEAHPPGTGPWYTF TGTGCCAGCAGTGAAGCGCATCCTCCCGGGACAGGCCCTTGGTACACCTTC
TRBJ2-1 once TRBV2 - CASRSNEQFF TGTGCCAGCAGGTCTAATGAGCAGTTCTTC
TRBJ1-3 - TRBV6-5 - CASSPGQIGNTIYF TGTGCCAGCAGTCCCGGACAGATCGGAAACACCATATATTTT
TRBJ2-2 - TRBV9 - CASSLQGGELFF TGTGCCAGCAGCCTACAGGGCGGGGAGCTGTTTTTT
TRBJ2-3 - TRBV23-1 TRBD2 CASRRKTSGGRRTQYF TGCGCCAGCAGGCGAAAGACTAGCGGGGGACGGCGAACGCAGTATTTT
TRBJ1-2 - TRBV6-4 - CASSDEGHTNYGYTF TGTGCCAGCAGTGACGAGGGACATACTAACTATGGCTACACCTTC
TRBJ2-4 - TRBV12-1 - CASSLGLAGRIAKNIQYF TGTGCCAGCAGCCTCGGACTAGCGGGGCGAATAGCCAAAAACATTCAGTACTTC
TRBJ1-6 - TRBV19 - CASKVRASEDSPLHF TGTGCCAGTAAGGTTCGGGCGTCGGAGGATTCACCCCTCCACTTT
TRBJ1-3 - TRBV4-3 TRBD1 CASSSGTESSGNTIYF TGCGCCAGCAGCTCCGGGACAGAGTCCTCTGGAAACACCATATATTTT
TRBJ2-5 - TRBV7-6 TRBD1 CASSNPGQGQKTQYF TGTGCCAGCAGCAATCCGGGACAGGGGCAAAAGACCCAGTACTTC
TRBJ1-2 - TRBV11-1 - CASSLVYRDDGYTF TGTGCCAGCAGCTTAGTTTACAGGGATGACGGCTACACCTTC
TRBJ1-2 - TRBV6-1 TRBD1 CATPKGQAQAGYTF TGTGCCACACCCAAAGGACAGGCCCAGGCGGGCTACACCTTC
TRBJ2-2 few TRBV20-1 - CSARGSGELFF TGCAGTGCTAGGGGGAGCGGGGAGCTGTTTTTT
TRBJ1-2 - TRBV6-2/TRBV6-3 TRBD1 CASSYPRQGIQNYGYTF TGTGCCAGCAGTTACCCGAGACAGGGGATCCAAAACTATGGCTACACCTTC
TRBJ1-2 - TRBV9 - CASSVVEFGAFTF TGTGCCAGCAGCGTAGTCGAGTTTGGGGCGTTCACCTTC
TRBJ2-3 - TRBV7-2 - CASSSQTGSTDTQYF TGTGCCAGCAGCTCCCAAACAGGGTCAACAGATACGCAGTATTTT
TRBJ1-2 - TRBV20-1 TRBD1 CSASPPSGTGPPDYGYTF TGCAGTGCTAGTCCCCCCTCCGGGACAGGGCCACCGGACTATGGCTACACCTTC
TRBJ1-1 - TRBV9 - CASSFQGGTEAFF TGTGCCAGCAGCTTCCAAGGGGGCACTGAAGCTTTCTTT
TRBJ1-5 few TRBV4-1 - CASSQERAAGRGTNQPQHF TGCGCCAGCAGCCAAGAGAGGGCGGCGGGAAGGGGTACCAATCAGCCCCAGCATTTT
TRBJ1-2 - TRBV19 - CASRTSDSSHGYTF TGTGCCAGTAGAACGTCGGACAGCTCCCATGGCTACACCTTC
TRBJ2-3 - TRBV5-4 - CASSSRLPIHGEVADTQYF TGTGCCAGCAGCTCCCGCCTTCCAATACACGGTGAGGTGGCAGATACGCAGTATTTT
TRBJ1-3 - TRBV4-1 - CASSTPIPPSSGNTIYF TGCGCCAGCAGCACCCCGATCCCCCCGAGCTCTGGAAACACCATATATTTT
TRBJ1-6 few TRBV4-2 TRBD1 CASSQGKGGSPLHF TGTGCCAGCAGCCAAGGCAAAGGGGGCTCACCCCTCCACTTT
TRBJ1-2 - TRBV10-3 TRBD1 CAISEGQGNYGYTF TGTGCCATCAGTGAGGGACAGGGAAACTATGGCTACACCTTC
TRBJ2-1 once TRBV4-3 TRBD2 CASSQDVAGALQQFF TGCGCCAGCAGCCAAGATGTAGCGGGGGCACTCCAGCAGTTCTTC
TRBJ2-3 - TRBV30 - CAWTRNSKDTQYF TGTGCCTGGACGCGAAATAGTAAAGATACGCAGTATTTT
TRBJ1-6 - TRBV9 - CASSVDGQTGSPLHF TGTGCCAGCAGCGTAGATGGGCAGACAGGATCACCCCTCCACTTT
TRBJ1-6 - TRBV4-1 TRBD1 CASSQRQGSSPLHF TGCGCCAGCAGCCAAAGACAGGGATCTTCACCCCTCCACTTT
TRBJ2-5 - TRBV6-6 - CASWGGMGETQYF TGTGCCAGCTGGGGGGGCATGGGAGAGACCCAGTACTTC
TRBJ2-1 - TRBV3-1/TRBV3-2 - CASSSPGEQFF TGTGCCAGCAGCTCTCCGGGTGAGCAGTTCTTC
TRBJ2-1 - TRBV30 TRBD1 CAWSVSDRRNEQFF TGTGCCTGGAGTGTATCGGACAGGCGGAATGAGCAGTTCTTC
TRBJ2-2 - TRBV2 - CASRGAGRTGELFF TGTGCCAGCAGAGGGGCGGGGCGCACCGGGGAGCTGTTTTTT
TRBJ2-7 once TRBV5-6 - CASSLEVRGREQYF TGTGCCAGCAGCTTGGAGGTTCGAGGGCGCGAGCAGTACTTC
TRBJ1-3 - TRBV14 - CASSQDFTPSGNTIYF TGTGCCAGCAGCCAAGATTTCACACCCTCTGGAAACACCATATATTTT
TRBJ1-3 - TRBV6-5 - CATAGGVSGNTIYF TGTGCCACCGCGGGGGGGGTCTCTGGAAACACCATATATTTT
TRBJ1-2 - TRBV2 TRBD1 CASRLDRGSYGYTF TGTGCCAGCAGGTTGGACAGGGGAAGCTATGGCTACACCTTC
TRBJ1-6 - TRBV18 TRBD1 CASSPGAGGPDSPLHF TGTGCCAGCTCACCGGGGGCAGGGGGCCCGGATTCACCCCTCCACTTT
TRBJ1-2 - TRBV7-9 - CASSSLGRQDGYTF TGTGCCAGCAGCTCATTAGGAAGACAGGATGGCTACACCTTC
TRBJ2-7 - TRBV4-1 - CASSQVTGSYEQYF TGCGCCAGCAGCCAAGTAACCGGGAGCTACGAGCAGTACTTC
TRBJ1-5 - TRBV29-1 - CSVGGTGNQPQHF TGCAGCGTCGGAGGGACGGGCAATCAGCCCCAGCATTTT
TRBJ1-3 - TRBV5-1 - CASFDTGGNTIYF TGCGCCAGCTTTGATACCGGGGGAAACACCATATATTTT
TRBJ1-1 - TRBV10-1 - CATLMRWSYRIRFVTEAFF TGCGCCACCCTCATGAGGTGGAGTTACAGGATTCGTTTTGTAACTGAAGCTTTCTTT
TRBJ1-4 once TRBV7-2 TRBD1 CASSQGQGQNEKLFF TGTGCCAGCAGCCAAGGACAGGGTCAGAATGAAAAACTGTTTTTT
TRBJ1-5 once TRBV6-5 - CASSYGRGFRQPQHF TGTGCCAGCAGTTACGGCAGGGGTTTTCGGCAGCCCCAGCATTTT
TRBJ1-2 - TRBV29-1 - CSVEFRGNYGYTF TGCAGCGTTGAATTCAGGGGAAACTATGGCTACACCTTC
TRBJ1-5 - TRBV6-1 - CASTVEEGRIQPQHF TGTGCCAGCACCGTGGAAGAAGGGAGGATTCAGCCCCAGCATTTT
TRBJ1-2 - TRBV4-2 TRBD1 CASSPEGTGDFYGYTF TGTGCCAGCAGCCCCGAGGGGACAGGGGATTTCTATGGCTACACCTTC
TRBJ2-7 - TRBV19 - CASSILGGPYEQYF TGTGCCAGTAGTATTTTAGGGGGTCCCTACGAGCAGTACTTC
TRBJ2-5 - TRBV7-3 - CASSFRREETQYF TGTGCCAGCAGCTTTCGCAGGGAAGAGACCCAGTACTTC
TRBJ1-5 many TRBV7-2 TRBD1 CASSWTGEYQPQHF TGTGCCAGCAGTTGGACAGGGGAATATCAGCCCCAGCATTTT
TRBJ2-5 few TRBV5-4 - CASSLGANQETQYF TGTGCCAGCAGCTTGGGCGCCAACCAAGAGACCCAGTACTTC
TRBJ2-2 - TRBV20-1 - CSASYQDTGELFF TGCAGTGCTAGTTACCAGGACACCGGGGAGCTGTTTTTT
TRBJ1-4 - TRBV2 - CASSVVGGEKLFF TGTGCCAGCAGTGTCGTGGGAGGAGAAAAACTGTTTTTT
TRBJ2-3 - TRBV3-1/TRBV3-2 TRBD2 CASSQVSGGGQDTQYF TGTGCCAGCAGCCAAGTTAGCGGGGGCGGCCAAGATACGCAGTATTTT